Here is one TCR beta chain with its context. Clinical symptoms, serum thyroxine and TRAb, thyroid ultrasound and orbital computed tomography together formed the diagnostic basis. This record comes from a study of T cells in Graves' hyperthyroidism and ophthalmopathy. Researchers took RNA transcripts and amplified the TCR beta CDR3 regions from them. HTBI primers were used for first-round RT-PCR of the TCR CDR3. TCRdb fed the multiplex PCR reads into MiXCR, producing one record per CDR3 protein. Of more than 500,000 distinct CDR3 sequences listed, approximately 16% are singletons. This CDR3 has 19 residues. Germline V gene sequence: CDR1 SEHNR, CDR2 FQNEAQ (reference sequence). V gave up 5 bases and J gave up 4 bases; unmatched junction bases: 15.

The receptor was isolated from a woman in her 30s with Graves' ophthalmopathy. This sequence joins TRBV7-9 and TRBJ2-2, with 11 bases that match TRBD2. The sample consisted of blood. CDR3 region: CASSEMRTSGPVGTGELFF. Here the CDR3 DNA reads TGTGCCAGCAGCGAAATGAGGACTAGCGGGCCAGTCGGCACCGGGGAGCTGTTTTTT.